This T cell receptor (beta chain) was sequenced for a study of early T cells in non-severe SARS-CoV-2 infection. This clonotype was seen at least ten times. TCRdb ran MiXCR on the 5' RACE reads and lists one entry per CDR3 protein. The sample yields several thousand distinct CDR3 sequences, about 4.8% seen once. Germline CDR1 reads PRHDT; CDR2 reads FYEKMQ (reference sequence). Trimming cost V 8 bases and J 3 bases, with 13 bases left between them. This CDR3 has 13 amino acids. The rearrangement links TRBV13 to TRBJ1-1, with unresolved D. The TCR sequence derives from an adult who was a healthcare worker with PCR-confirmed SARS-CoV-2 infection or an uninfected control (not recorded which). Source material: whole blood. The DNA of the CDR3 is TGTGCCAGCGGAGGCGACACTGACACTGAAGCTTTCTTT. This sequence encodes CASGGDTDTEAFF.